Below, one TCR beta chain is given with its context. The antigen is not known. The sample is drawn from a study of T cell responses to AZD1222 COVID-19 vaccine. Points from the study as a whole: Unmutated variant regions are reportedly targeted by nearly half of spike-specific TCRs. Spike-wide coverage was observed for vaccine-associated CD4 TCRs, with dominant responses at 160-218 and 743-854. Clonal diversity was possibly underestimated, and white British individuals and females predominated among donors.

Repertoires were generated with immunoSEQ multiplex PCR, while TCRdb's copy carries only in-frame clones and drops some. Found here are about 96,000 clones, roughly nine tenths of them singletons; the top ten hold roughly 26%. The clonotype comes from an adult in good health. Sequencing was performed on peripheral blood, taken on day 0 of AZD1222 vaccination.

CDR3 region: CASSPLDRAGEQYF. The CDR3 DNA follows: TGTGCCAGCTCACCCCTCGACAGGGCAGGGGAGCAGTACTTC. This chain joins TRBV18 and TRBJ2-7; 7 nucleotides agree with TRBD1. The V and J ends lost 3 bases and 7 bases, in that order; junction bases with no gene match: 9. This CDR3 is 14 amino acids long. CDR1 KGHSH and CDR2 LQKENI come from the germline V gene.